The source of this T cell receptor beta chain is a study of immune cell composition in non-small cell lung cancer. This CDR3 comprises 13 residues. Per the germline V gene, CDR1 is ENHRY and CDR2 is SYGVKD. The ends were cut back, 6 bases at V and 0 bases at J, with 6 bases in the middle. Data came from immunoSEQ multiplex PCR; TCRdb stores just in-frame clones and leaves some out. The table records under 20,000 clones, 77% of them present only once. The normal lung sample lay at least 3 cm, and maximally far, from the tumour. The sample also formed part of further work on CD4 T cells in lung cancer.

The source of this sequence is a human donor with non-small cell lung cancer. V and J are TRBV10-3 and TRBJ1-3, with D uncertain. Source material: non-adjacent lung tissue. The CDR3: CAIRQSSGNTIYF. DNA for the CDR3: TGTGCCATCAGACAGAGCTCTGGAAACACCATATATTTT.